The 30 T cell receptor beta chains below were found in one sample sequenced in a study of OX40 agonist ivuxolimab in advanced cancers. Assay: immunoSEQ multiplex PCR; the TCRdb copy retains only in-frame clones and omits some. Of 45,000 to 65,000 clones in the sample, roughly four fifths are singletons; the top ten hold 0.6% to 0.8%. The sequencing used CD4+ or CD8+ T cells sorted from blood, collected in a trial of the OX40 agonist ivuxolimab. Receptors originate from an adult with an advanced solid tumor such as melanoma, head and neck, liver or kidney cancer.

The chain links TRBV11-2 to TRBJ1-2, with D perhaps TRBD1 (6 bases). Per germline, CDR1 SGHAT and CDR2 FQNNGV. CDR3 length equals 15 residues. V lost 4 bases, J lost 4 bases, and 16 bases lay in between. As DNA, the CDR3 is TGTGCCAGCAGCTCAGCCCGAACAGGGCTCTATGGCTACACCTTC. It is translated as CASSSARTGLYGYTF. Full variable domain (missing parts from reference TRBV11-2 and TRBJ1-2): EAGVAQSPRYKIIEKRQSVAFWCNPISGHATLYWYQQILGQGPKLLIQFQNNGVVDDSQLPKDRFSAERLKGVDSTLKIQPAKLEDSAVYLCASSSARTGLYGYTFGSGTRLTVV.

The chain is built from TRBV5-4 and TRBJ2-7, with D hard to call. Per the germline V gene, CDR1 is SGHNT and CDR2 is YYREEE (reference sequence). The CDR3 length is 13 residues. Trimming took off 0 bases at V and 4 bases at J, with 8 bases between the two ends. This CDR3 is CASSLATGYEQYF. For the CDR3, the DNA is TGTGCCAGCAGCTTGGCCACCGGTTACGAGCAGTACTTC.

The CDR3 DNA reads as TGCGCCAGCAGCTTGGGGACTAGCCAGGGGGGAACCCAGTACTTC. This sequence encodes CASSLGTSQGGTQYF. This chain connects TRBV5-1 to TRBJ2-5; possibly TRBD2 for D (8 bases). This CDR3 is built from 15 residues. Trimming removed 0 bases at V and 8 bases at J, with 17 bases between. The germline gives CDR1 SGHRS, CDR2 YFSETQ. The whole variable domain, remainder taken from reference TRBV5-1 and TRBJ2-5, is KAGVTQTPRYLIKTRGQQVTLSCSPISGHRSVSWYQQTPGQGLQFLFEYFSETQRNKGNFPGRFSGRQFSNSRSEMNVSTLELGDSALYLCASSLGTSQGGTQYFGPGTRLLVL.

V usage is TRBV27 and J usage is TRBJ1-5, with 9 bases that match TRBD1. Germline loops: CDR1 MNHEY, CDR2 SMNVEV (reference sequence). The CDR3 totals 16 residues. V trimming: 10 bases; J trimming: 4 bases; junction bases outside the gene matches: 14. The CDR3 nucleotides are TGTGCCACCCAGAGACGGACAGGGGTTACTAATCAGCCCCAGCATTTT. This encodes CATQRRTGVTNQPQHF.

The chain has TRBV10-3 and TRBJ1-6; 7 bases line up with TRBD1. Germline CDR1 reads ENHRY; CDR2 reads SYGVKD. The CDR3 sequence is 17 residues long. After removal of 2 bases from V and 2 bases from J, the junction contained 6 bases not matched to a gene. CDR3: CAISETDRVPYNSPLHF. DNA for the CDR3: TGTGCCATCAGTGAGACCGACAGGGTACCCTATAATTCACCCCTCCACTTT.

As DNA, the CDR3 is TGTGCCAGCACGATATCCGGGACCACCGGGGAGCTGTTTTTT. This translates into CASTISGTTGELFF. The chain couples TRBV27 to TRBJ2-2, with D perhaps assigned TRBD1 or TRBD2 (5 bases each). This CDR3 is 14 amino acids long. Trimming took off 7 bases at V and 4 bases at J, with 13 bases between the two ends. CDR1 and CDR2 from the germline V gene are MNHEY and SMNVEV (reference sequence).

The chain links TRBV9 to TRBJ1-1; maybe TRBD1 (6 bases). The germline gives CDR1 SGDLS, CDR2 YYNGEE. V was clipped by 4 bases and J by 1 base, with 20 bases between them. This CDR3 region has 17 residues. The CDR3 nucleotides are TGTGCCAGCAGCCCCCGGTTCGGGGGGCACGAGAACACTGAAGCTTTCTTT. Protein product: CASSPRFGGHENTEAFF.

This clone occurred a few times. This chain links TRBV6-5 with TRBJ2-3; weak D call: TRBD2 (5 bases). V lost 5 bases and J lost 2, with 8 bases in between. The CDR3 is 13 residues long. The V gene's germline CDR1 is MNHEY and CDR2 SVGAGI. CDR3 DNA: TGTGCCAGCAGTCGAGGGATCACAGATACGCAGTATTTT. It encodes CASSRGITDTQYF.

The DNA of the CDR3 is TGCGCCAGCAGCCAAGAGAACTACGAGACCTACGAGCAGTACTTC. It specifies CASSQENYETYEQYF. The rearrangement links TRBV4-1 to TRBJ2-7; D ambiguous. V was shortened by 0 bases and J by 2 bases, with 11 bases between the two germline ends. This CDR3 comprises 15 residues. Germline V gene lookup returns CDR1 MGHRA and CDR2 YSYEKL.

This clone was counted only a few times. The CDR3 DNA follows: TGTGCCAGCAGCTCGGGGGGAGGGACTGCTTACACTGAAGCTTTCTTT. Protein: CASSSGGGTAYTEAFF. The rearrangement uses TRBV5-8 and TRBJ1-1; tentatively, D is TRBD1 (5 bases). Between the trimmed V and J ends, which lost 3 bases and 3 bases, there was a span of 18 bases. This CDR3 spans 16 amino acids. CDR1 is SGHTS and CDR2 is YDEGEE in the germline V gene.

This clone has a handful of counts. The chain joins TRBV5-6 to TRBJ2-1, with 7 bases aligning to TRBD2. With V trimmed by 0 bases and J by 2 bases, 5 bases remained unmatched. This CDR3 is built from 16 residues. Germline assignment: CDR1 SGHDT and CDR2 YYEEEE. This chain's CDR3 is CASSLVPGGPYNEQFF. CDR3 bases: TGTGCCAGCAGCTTGGTTCCGGGGGGACCCTACAATGAGCAGTTCTTC.

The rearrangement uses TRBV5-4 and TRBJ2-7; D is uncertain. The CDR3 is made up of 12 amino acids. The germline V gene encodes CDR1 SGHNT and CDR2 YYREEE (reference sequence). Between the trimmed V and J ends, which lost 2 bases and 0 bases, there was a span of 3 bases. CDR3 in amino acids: CASSFDSYEQYF. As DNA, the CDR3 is TGTGCCAGCAGCTTTGACTCCTACGAGCAGTACTTC.

The CDR3 nucleotides are TGTGCCAGTAGTGGATACCGTGACACCTTTCTATACGAGCAGTACTTC. Amino acids: CASSGYRDTFLYEQYF. This chain uses TRBV19 with TRBJ2-7; D gene uncertain. Per germline, CDR1 LNHDA and CDR2 SQIVND (reference sequence). The CDR3 length is 16 residues. V gave up 5 bases and J gave up 4 bases, with 21 bases separating them.

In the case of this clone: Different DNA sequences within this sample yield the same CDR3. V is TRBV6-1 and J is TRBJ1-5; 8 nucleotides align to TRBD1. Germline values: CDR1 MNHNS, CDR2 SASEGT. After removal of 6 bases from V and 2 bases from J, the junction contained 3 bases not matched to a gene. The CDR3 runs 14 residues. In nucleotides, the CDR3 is TGTGCCAGCAGGGAGACAGGGGGCAATCAGCCCCAGCATTTT. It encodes CASRETGGNQPQHF.

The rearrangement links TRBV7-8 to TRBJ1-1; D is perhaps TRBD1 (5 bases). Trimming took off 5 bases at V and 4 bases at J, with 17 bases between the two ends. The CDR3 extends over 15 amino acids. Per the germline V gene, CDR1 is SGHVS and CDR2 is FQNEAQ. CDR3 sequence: CASSPPGRVLTEAFF. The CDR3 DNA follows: TGTGCCAGCAGCCCCCCGGGCAGGGTTCTCACTGAAGCTTTCTTT.

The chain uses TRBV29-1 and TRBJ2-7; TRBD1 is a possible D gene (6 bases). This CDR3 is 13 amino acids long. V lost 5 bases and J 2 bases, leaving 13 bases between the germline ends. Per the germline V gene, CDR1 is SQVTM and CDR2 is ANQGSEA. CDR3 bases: TGCAGCGTTTCCGGGACACCGGCCTACGAGCAGTACTTC. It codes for CSVSGTPAYEQYF.

CDR3 protein: CASSLGTGEIYGYTF. As DNA, the CDR3 is TGTGCCAGCAGCCTAGGGACAGGGGAGATCTATGGCTACACCTTC. The rearrangement links TRBV7-2 to TRBJ1-2, with 10 bases aligning to TRBD1. The germline V gene has CDR1 SGHTA and CDR2 FQGNSA. The trim removed 5 bases at V and 4 bases at J, leaving 7 bases unmatched. The CDR3 length is 15 residues.

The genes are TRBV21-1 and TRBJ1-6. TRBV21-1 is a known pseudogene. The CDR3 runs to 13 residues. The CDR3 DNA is TGTGCCAGCAGCAAAGAGGAGGGGTCACCCCTCCACTTT. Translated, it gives CASSKEEGSPLHF.

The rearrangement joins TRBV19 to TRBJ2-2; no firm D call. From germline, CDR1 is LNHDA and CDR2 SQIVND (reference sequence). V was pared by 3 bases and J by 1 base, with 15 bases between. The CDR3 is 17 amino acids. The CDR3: CASSMPVTGRNTGELFF. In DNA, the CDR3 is TGTGCCAGTAGTATGCCCGTGACCGGTCGGAACACCGGGGAGCTGTTTTTT.

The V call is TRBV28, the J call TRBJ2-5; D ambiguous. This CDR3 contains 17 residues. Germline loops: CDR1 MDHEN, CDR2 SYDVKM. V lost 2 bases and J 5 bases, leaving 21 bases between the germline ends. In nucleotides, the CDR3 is TGTGCCAGCAGTTTAGGGATCCGCCTCGTTAGCCGTGAGACCCAGTACTTC. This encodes CASSLGIRLVSRETQYF.

The CDR3 sequence: CASSDPSGGSYEQYF. CDR3 sequence (DNA): TGTGCCAGCAGTGATCCAAGCGGGGGATCCTACGAGCAGTACTTC. This chain connects TRBV25-1 to TRBJ2-7; 8 nucleotides align to TRBD2. Germline CDR1 is MGHDK and CDR2 is SYGVNS. V lost 3 bases and J lost 1; bases outside the gene matches: 5. This CDR3 comprises 15 residues.

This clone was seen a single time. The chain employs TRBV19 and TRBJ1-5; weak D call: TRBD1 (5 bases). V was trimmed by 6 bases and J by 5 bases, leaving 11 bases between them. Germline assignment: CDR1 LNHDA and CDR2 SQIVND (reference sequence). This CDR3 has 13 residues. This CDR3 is CASSFGADQPQHF. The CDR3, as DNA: TGTGCCAGTAGCTTCGGGGCAGATCAGCCCCAGCATTTT.

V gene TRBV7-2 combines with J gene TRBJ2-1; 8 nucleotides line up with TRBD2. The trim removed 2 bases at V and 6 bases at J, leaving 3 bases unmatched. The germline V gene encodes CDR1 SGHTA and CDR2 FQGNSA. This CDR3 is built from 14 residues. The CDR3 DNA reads TGTGCCAGCAGCTTAACGCGGGGGGTCAATGAGCAGTTCTTC. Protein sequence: CASSLTRGVNEQFF. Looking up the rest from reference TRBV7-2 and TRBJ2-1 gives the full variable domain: GAGVSQSPSNKVTEKGKDVELRCDPISGHTALYWYRQSLGQGLEFLIYFQGNSAPDKSGLPSDRFSAERTGGSVSTLTIQRTQQEDSAVYLCASSLTRGVNEQFFGPGTRLTVL.

The CDR3 here is CASSPGTGNYEQYF. In DNA, the CDR3 is TGTGCCAGCTCACCGGGGACAGGGAATTACGAGCAGTACTTC. J is TRBJ2-7 and V is TRBV18; 9 bases line up with TRBD1. The germline V gene has CDR1 KGHSH and CDR2 LQKENI. Trimming took 3 bases from V and 4 from J; bases not matched to a gene: 4. This CDR3 comprises 14 residues. Together with reference TRBV18 and TRBJ2-7, the CDR3 gives the full variable domain: NAGVMQNPRHLVRRRGQEARLRCSPMKGHSHVYWYRQLPEEGLKFMVYLQKENIIDESGMPKERFSAEFPKEGPSILRIQQVVRGDSAAYFCASSPGTGNYEQYFGPGTRLTVT.

The CDR3 sequence is CASARTENTEAFF. CDR3 in DNA: TGTGCCAGCGCTAGGACGGAAAACACTGAAGCTTTCTTT. The chain joins TRBV6-1 to TRBJ1-1, with D unresolved. V was clipped by 8 bases and J by 2 bases, with 12 bases between them. CDR1 and CDR2 (germline): MNHNS, SASEGT. The CDR3 has 13 residues.

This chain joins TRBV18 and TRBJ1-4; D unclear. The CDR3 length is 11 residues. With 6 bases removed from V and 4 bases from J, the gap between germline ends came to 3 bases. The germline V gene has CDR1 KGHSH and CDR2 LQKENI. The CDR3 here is CASSLNEKLFF. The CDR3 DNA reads TGTGCCAGCTCGCTTAATGAAAAACTGTTTTTT.

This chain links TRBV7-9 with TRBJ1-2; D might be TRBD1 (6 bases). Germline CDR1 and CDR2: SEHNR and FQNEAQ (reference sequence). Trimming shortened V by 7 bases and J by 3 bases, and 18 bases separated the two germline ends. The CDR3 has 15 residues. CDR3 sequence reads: CASKEGGGQDYGYTF. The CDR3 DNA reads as TGTGCCAGCAAGGAGGGGGGCGGTCAGGACTATGGCTACACCTTC.

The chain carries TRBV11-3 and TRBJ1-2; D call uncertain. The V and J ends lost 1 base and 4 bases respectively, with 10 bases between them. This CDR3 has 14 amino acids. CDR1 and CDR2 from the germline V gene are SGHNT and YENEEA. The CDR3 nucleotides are TGTGCCAGCAGCTTAGGTGGACGGCTCTATGGCTACACCTTC. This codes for CASSLGGRLYGYTF.

The CDR3 is CASSSRTENEQFF. The CDR3 DNA sequence: TGTGCCAGCAGCTCCCGGACTGAAAATGAGCAGTTCTTC. The gene calls are TRBV11-2 and TRBJ2-1, with D possibly matching TRBD2 (5 bases). V dropped 4 bases and J dropped 7 bases, with 11 bases sitting between them. Germline V gene data show CDR1 as SGHAT and CDR2 as FQNNGV. The CDR3 has 13 residues.

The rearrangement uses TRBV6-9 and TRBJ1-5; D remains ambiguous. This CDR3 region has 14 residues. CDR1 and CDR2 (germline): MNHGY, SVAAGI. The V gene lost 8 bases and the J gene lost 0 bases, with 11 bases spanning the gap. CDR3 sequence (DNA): TGTGCCAGCCCGGCGTCGGATAGCAATCAGCCCCAGCATTTT. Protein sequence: CASPASDSNQPQHF.